Listed below are T cell receptor beta chains from one sample, sequenced in a study of blood T cells in healthy people across ages. TCRdb used MiXCR to reprocess the 5' RACE reads, holding one entry per CDR3 protein. The sample carries over 1.5 million distinct CDR3 sequences, roughly 50% recorded once. Input material: blood. Receptors originate from a woman aged 40 to 50 in good health. The CDR3 runs from the conserved cysteine through the conserved F or W. A D gene is named only where the DNA matches it firmly. Clone size is not always given. Where it is, it says once, few, many or a class for expanded clones.

d_call clone_size j_call v_call cdr3_nt cdr3_aa
NA NA TRBJ2-5 TRBV7-3 TGTGCCAGCAGCCTGTCCCCCGGGAGATCAGAGACCCAGTACTTC CASSLSPGRSETQYF
TRBD2 NA TRBJ2-4 TRBV6-2/TRBV6-3 TGTGCCAGCAGTTACACTAGCGGGCTAGCCAAAAACATTCAGTACTTC CASSYTSGLAKNIQYF
NA NA TRBJ2-5 TRBV4-3 TGCGCCAGCAGCCAAACCTTCGGGGGAGTAGAGACCCAGTACTTC CASSQTFGGVETQYF
TRBD2 few TRBJ2-1 TRBV9 TGTGCCAGCAGCCCTGGGACTAGCGGGGGGCCGGCCAATGAGCAGTTCTTC CASSPGTSGGPANEQFF
NA NA TRBJ1-5 TRBV4-2 TGTGCCAGCAGCCAAACCGGGACACAGAATCAGCCCCAGCATTTT CASSQTGTQNQPQHF
NA NA TRBJ2-5 TRBV28 TGTGCCAGCAGTTTACCACAGGGTACACAAGAGACCCGGTACTTC CASSLPQGTQETRYF
NA NA TRBJ2-7 TRBV2 TGTGCCAGCATTAGGGTCGGGATTCAGTACTTC CASIRVGIQYF
TRBD2 NA TRBJ2-5 TRBV6-2/TRBV6-3 TGTGCCAGCAGAGATACTAGCGGGGCAAAGACCCAGTACTTC CASRDTSGAKTQYF
NA NA TRBJ1-2 TRBV29-1 TGCAGCGTTGGGGCCCAGCTAACTGGCTACACCTTC CSVGAQLTGYTF
TRBD2 few TRBJ2-3 TRBV7-2 TGTGCCAGCAGCTTAGTAGTAGCGGGGGATGCAGATACGCAGTATTTT CASSLVVAGDADTQYF
NA NA TRBJ1-6 TRBV6-5 TGTGCCAGCAGTTACAGGGCGACCTATAATTCACCCCTCCACTTT CASSYRATYNSPLHF
NA NA TRBJ2-3 TRBV7-3 TGTGCCAGCAGCCAGGGTCAAGAAGGGCGGGCTAGCAATCAGCCCCAGTATTTT CASSQGQEGRASNQPQYF
NA NA TRBJ1-1 TRBV20-1 TGCAGTGCCCCTCGGGCAGGAGGTACTGAAGCTTTCTTT CSAPRAGGTEAFF
TRBD1 NA TRBJ2-1 TRBV18 TGTGCCAGCTCACCAGGGACAGGGGGATCACATGAGCAGTTCTTC CASSPGTGGSHEQFF
NA NA TRBJ1-1 TRBV20-1 TGCAGTGCTAGAGCTCAGGGAGCAAACACTGAAGCTTTCTTT CSARAQGANTEAFF
TRBD2 NA TRBJ2-3 TRBV7-9 TGTGCCAGCACCCCCCGGGGGGTATCAGATACGCAGTATTTT CASTPRGVSDTQYF
NA few TRBJ2-4 TRBV3-1 TGTGCCAGCAGCCAAGATCGAAGGGGATTCAGCATTCAGTACTTC CASSQDRRGFSIQYF
NA many TRBJ2-5 TRBV29-1 TGCAGCGGTAGTGAGGAGACCCAGTACTTC CSGSEETQYF
TRBD2 NA TRBJ2-3 TRBV20-1 TGCAGTGCTAGCCTGACTAGCGGAAGCACAGATACGCAGTATTTT CSASLTSGSTDTQYF
NA NA TRBJ2-3 TRBV20-1 TGCAGTGCCCCGGACTACACAGATACGCAGTATTTT CSAPDYTDTQYF
TRBD2 few TRBJ2-7 TRBV12-3/TRBV12-4 TGTGCCAGCAGCCACTGGCGGGGGGCGGACGAGCAGTACTTC CASSHWRGADEQYF
NA few TRBJ2-5 TRBV29-1 TGCAGCGCCCCGGGCGGAATTCAAGAGACCCAGTACTTC CSAPGGIQETQYF
NA once TRBJ1-1 TRBV29-1 TGCAGCGTTGCCCCCCTTCAAAGGCTCGACACTGAAGCTTTCTTT CSVAPLQRLDTEAFF
TRBD1 NA TRBJ1-6 TRBV25-1 TGTGCCAGCAGTGATGCGGGACAGGCTTCTCCCCTCCACTTT CASSDAGQASPLHF
TRBD1 NA TRBJ1-2 TRBV27 TGTGCCAGCAGGCGGACAGGGAAGATTGGCTACACCTTC CASRRTGKIGYTF
TRBD2 NA TRBJ2-1 TRBV28 TGTGCCAGCAGCACCTATATAAGCGGGGGGGCCTACAATGAGCAGTTCTTC CASSTYISGGAYNEQFF
TRBD1 NA TRBJ2-1 TRBV2 TGTGCCAGCAGAAAGACAGGGGGCGAGTTCAATGAGCAGTTCTTC CASRKTGGEFNEQFF
NA few TRBJ2-3 TRBV7-2 TGTGCCAGCAGCTTATCGAGGCGGTTCGCAGATACGCAGTATTTT CASSLSRRFADTQYF
TRBD1 NA TRBJ1-2 TRBV20-1 TGCAGTGCTAGAGGTCCGGGACAGGGAGGTGGCTACACCTTC CSARGPGQGGGYTF
NA NA TRBJ2-4 TRBV7-2 TGTGCCAGCAGCTTAGATCCATTTGGGGAGCAGTACTTC CASSLDPFGEQYF
NA NA TRBJ2-4 TRBV7-9 TGTGCCAGCTCGGACGACCGGAACATTCAGTACTTC CASSDDRNIQYF
NA NA TRBJ1-2 TRBV28 TGTGCCAGCGGCCCGGTTATTCTCTATGGCTACACCTTC CASGPVILYGYTF
TRBD1 NA TRBJ2-2 TRBV5-1 TGCGCCAGCAGCTTGGGAGACAGGGGGCAAGAGGTCTACACCGGGGAGCTGTTTTTT CASSLGDRGQEVYTGELFF
NA NA TRBJ1-3 TRBV20-1 TGCAGTGCTAGTACCAGGTCCTCTGGAAACACCATATATTTT CSASTRSSGNTIYF
NA few TRBJ2-7 TRBV27 TGTGCCAGCAGTTGGGCCCCCCGGGACTTAGCCTACGAGCAGTACTTC CASSWAPRDLAYEQYF
NA few TRBJ2-1 TRBV4-3 TGCGCCAGCAGCCGCCGGGCGGGTCCTAGCTCCTACAATGAGCAGTTCTTC CASSRRAGPSSYNEQFF
TRBD2 NA TRBJ2-1 TRBV6-5 TGTGCCAGCAGTTTGCTGACTAGCGGAGACTACAATGAGCAGTTCTTC CASSLLTSGDYNEQFF
NA NA TRBJ2-7 TRBV28 TGTGCCAGCACCAAAATGGGGGGGCAGTACTACGAGCAGTACTTC CASTKMGGQYYEQYF
NA once TRBJ1-3 TRBV28 TGTGCCAGCAGTTTACGATATAGAAACACCATATATTTT CASSLRYRNTIYF
TRBD1 NA TRBJ2-7 TRBV2 TGTGCCAGCACGAGACAGGGGGGATACGAGCAGTACTTC CASTRQGGYEQYF
NA few TRBJ2-5 TRBV24-1 TGTGCCACCAGTGACTCGTGGGGTGAGCTCCAAGAGACCCAGTACTTC CATSDSWGELQETQYF
NA few TRBJ2-3 TRBV10-3 TGTGCCATCAGTGGAGAGGTGGATACGCAGTATTTT CAISGEVDTQYF
TRBD2 few TRBJ2-1 TRBV7-2 TGTGCCAGCAGCTTTGGACTAGGAGCCCCCTACAATGAGCAGTTCTTC CASSFGLGAPYNEQFF
NA NA TRBJ2-3 TRBV24-1 TGTGCCACCAGTGATTCAGCCGGGGGACTCGACACAGATACGCAGTATTTT CATSDSAGGLDTDTQYF
TRBD1 few TRBJ2-7 TRBV6-6 TGTGCCAGCAGTCCAAACCGGGACAGCTCCTACGAGCAGTACTTC CASSPNRDSSYEQYF
NA few TRBJ2-1 TRBV3-1 TGTGCTATCGGGACTTTCGGTGAGCAGTTCTTC CAIGTFGEQFF
NA NA TRBJ2-1 TRBV27 TGTGCCAGCAGTTTATCACCGGGAGCCGAGCAGTTCTTC CASSLSPGAEQFF
NA NA TRBJ2-6 TRBV11-2 TGTGCCAGCAGCAGATTAAGGACTTCTGGGGCCAACGTCCTGACTTTC CASSRLRTSGANVLTF